The 21 T cell receptor beta chains presented below share a single source sample, sequenced in a study of CD8+CD57+ T cells in acquired aplastic anemia. CD8+CD57+ cell expansion had been shown by flow cytometry in patients chosen for sequencing. TCR beta VDJ combinations and CDR3 sequences were profiled from genomic DNA. TCRdb analysed the reads with MiXCR anew, one entry per CDR3 protein. Altogether around 190,000 distinct CDR3 sequences are present, almost 50% being singletons, with the ten largest covering 13%. The specimen was sorted CD4+, CD8+, or CD8+CD57+ T cells (not recorded which) from PBMCs. The receptors come from a human donor with aplastic anemia.

This chain links TRBV7-8 with TRBJ2-3; D not resolved. The CDR3 extends over 12 amino acids. Trimming pared 11 bases from V and 4 bases from J, leaving 13 bases between. Looked up from germline, CDR1 is SGHVS and CDR2 is FQNEAQ. The CDR3 loop reads CAWSDRADTQYF. CDR3 DNA: TGTGCCTGGAGTGATAGGGCAGATACGCAGTATTTT.

The CDR3 DNA is TGTGCCATCAGTTATGGACAGAACACTGAAGCTTTCTTT. Translation gives CAISYGQNTEAFF. The chain employs TRBV10-3 and TRBJ1-1; D is perhaps TRBD1 (5 bases). The CDR3 consists of 13 residues. Germline values: CDR1 ENHRY, CDR2 SYGVKD. V dropped 5 bases and J dropped 1 base, with 8 bases sitting between them.

This clonotype was recorded at least ten times. This chain links TRBV5-1 with TRBJ2-7, with D possibly matching TRBD1 (5 bases). The CDR3 spans 13 residues. CDR1 and CDR2 from the germline V gene are SGHRS and YFSETQ. Trimming removed 0 bases at V and 3 bases at J, with 7 bases between. This CDR3 reads CASSLGQNYEQYF. CDR3 DNA: TGCGCCAGCAGCTTGGGACAGAACTACGAGCAGTACTTC.

For this clonotype: Just one base apart from a much larger clone, this may be a read error. A read error is likely, as this CDR3 ends without the conserved phenylalanine or tryptophan. The chain joins TRBV5-1 to TRBJ1-2; D is ambiguous. Trimming pared 0 bases from V and 8 bases from J, leaving 11 bases between. Germline V lookup: CDR1 SGHRS, CDR2 YFSETQ. The CDR3 has 13 amino acids. In DNA, the CDR3 is TGCGCCAGCAGCTTGGAGCCAAATGGCGGCTACACCCTC. This translates into CASSLEPNGGYTL.

This clonotype was counted a single time. The chain employs TRBV7-2 and TRBJ2-1; D is unresolved. The length of the CDR3 is 11 residues. Between the trimmed V and J ends, which lost 6 bases and 7 bases, there was a span of 7 bases. Germline loops: CDR1 SGHTA, CDR2 FQGNSA. The CDR3 loop reads CASSLKNEQFF. CDR3 nucleotides: TGTGCCAGCAGTCTTAAAAATGAGCAGTTCTTC.

This clonotype was picked up a small number of times. The V gene is TRBV15, the J gene TRBJ2-7; 9 bases map to TRBD1. The V gene's germline CDR1 is LNHNV and CDR2 YYDKDF (reference sequence). This CDR3 is built from 17 residues. V was pared by 0 bases and J by 3 bases, with 9 bases of the junction left unmatched. The CDR3 is CATSRDPRQGGRYEQYF. The CDR3 bases are TGTGCCACCAGCAGAGATCCCAGACAGGGGGGACGCTACGAGCAGTACTTC.

This clonotype has a count of ten or more. The CDR3 coding sequence is TGTGCCAGCAGCCGCCTGGGGACAGCGAACACCGGGGAGCTGTTTTTT. Amino acid sequence: CASSRLGTANTGELFF. V gene TRBV7-3 combines with J gene TRBJ2-2; 7 bases fit TRBD1. V lost 5 bases and J lost 0; bases outside the gene matches: 6. CDR1 is SGHTA, CDR2 FQGTGA, per germline. This CDR3 comprises 16 residues.

The chain recombines TRBV10-3 with TRBJ1-2; tentatively, D is TRBD1 (5 bases). There are 13 residues in the CDR3. The germline CDR1 and CDR2 sequences are ENHRY and SYGVKD. The V end lost 10 bases, the J end lost 2 bases, and 14 bases lay between the germline ends. As DNA, the CDR3 is TGTGCCACTGGGGGACGGAAAAACTATGGCTACACCTTC. Encoded protein: CATGGRKNYGYTF.

This clonotype has a count of ten or more. The DNA is left out, because the CDR3 cannot be placed on it with certainty; the CDR3 is given as TCRdb lists it. This chain joins TRBV12-3 or TRBV12-4 and TRBJ1-5; TRBD1 is the table's D call, not checked against the DNA. Ends included, the CDR3 has 15 residues. The chain's CDR3 is CASSSSTSGGQPQHF.

CDR3 sequence: CASSALRGAGNIQYF. CDR3 coding DNA: TGTGCCAGCAGTGCCCTGCGGGGGGCCGGAAACATTCAGTACTTC. The chain is built from TRBV2 and TRBJ2-4; 8 bases are shared with TRBD2. After removal of 4 bases from V and 6 bases from J, the junction contained 8 bases not matched to a gene. The length of the CDR3 is 15 residues. CDR1 is SNHLY, CDR2 FYNNEI, per germline.

This clonotype has a count of ten or more. The J gene is TRBJ2-7, the V gene TRBV5-1; 8 positions agree with TRBD1. The junction had 4 bases not matched to a gene; V was cut back by 4 bases and J by 1 base. The V gene's germline CDR1 is SGHRS and CDR2 YFSETQ. This CDR3 has 14 residues. The CDR3: CASSPGDRSYEQYF. The CDR3 nucleotides read TGCGCCAGCAGCCCAGGGGACAGGTCCTACGAGCAGTACTTC.

This clonotype was seen only a few times. The chain combines TRBV7-2 with TRBJ2-3; D gene uncertain. Trimming took 2 bases from V and 8 from J, leaving 11 bases between them. The CDR3 extends over 13 amino acids. Germline-derived CDR1 and CDR2 are SGHTA and FQGNSA. Here the CDR3 reads CASSLSSEGTQYF. In nucleotides, the CDR3 is TGTGCCAGCAGCTTAAGCTCGGAAGGTACGCAGTATTTT.

This clonotype occurred many times. The rearrangement uses TRBV6-5 and TRBJ1-2; 8 nucleotides align to TRBD1. V shed 6 bases and J 8 bases; nucleotides not matched to a gene: 5. The CDR3 sequence is 12 residues long. The V gene's germline CDR1 is MNHEY and CDR2 SVGAGI. CDR3 residues: CASRGTGEGYTF. CDR3 sequence (DNA): TGTGCCAGCAGGGGGACAGGAGAGGGCTACACCTTC.

A word on this clonotype: This may come from a read error, since a much larger clone is one base off. The chain carries TRBV9 and TRBJ2-3, with TRBD2 matching over 8 bases. This CDR3 has 16 residues. Unmatched junction bases numbered 7, after V lost 4 bases and J lost 0 bases. CDR1 and CDR2 (germline): SGDLS, YYNGEE. The CDR3 DNA is TGTGCCAGCAGCCCCAACGGGGGGGGCAGCACAGATACGCAGTATTTT. It is translated as CASSPNGGGSTDTQYF.

The V gene is TRBV7-9, the J gene TRBJ2-5; no clear D gene. Deletions cut 5 bases from V and 3 bases from J, with 10 bases between. The CDR3 covers 13 residues. Germline CDR1 is SEHNR and CDR2 is FQNEAQ (reference sequence). CDR3 sequence reads: CASSPKAEETQYF. CDR3 in DNA: TGTGCCAGCAGCCCAAAAGCTGAAGAGACCCAGTACTTC.

The chain carries TRBV6-1 and TRBJ2-7; 14 positions agree with TRBD2. CDR3 length equals 15 residues. The ends lost 5 bases at V and 9 bases at J; junction bases unmatched: 9. The germline gives CDR1 MNHNS, CDR2 SASEGT. CDR3 DNA: TGTGCCAGCAGTCGCTCCGGGACTAGCGGGGGACGGCAGTACTTC. Encoded protein: CASSRSGTSGGRQYF.

This clonotype was detected only once. The V gene is TRBV25-1, the J gene TRBJ1-6; tentatively, D is TRBD1 (5 bases). Germline CDR1 MGHDK, CDR2 SYGVNS. The CDR3 spans 15 residues. V was cut by 2 bases and J by 8 bases, with 13 bases left in between. The CDR3 DNA reads as TGTGCCAGCAGTGAAACCAGGGAATGGGATTCACCCCTCCACTTT. As protein: CASSETREWDSPLHF. The variable domain in full, with the rest retrieved from reference TRBV25-1 and TRBJ1-6, is EADIYQTPRYLVIGTGKKITLECSQTMGHDKMYWYQQDPGMELHLIHYSYGVNSTEKGDLSSESTVSRIRTEHFPLTLESARPSHTSQYLCASSETREWDSPLHFGNGTRLTVT.

The chain joins TRBV10-3 to TRBJ1-1, with D unclear. Germline V gene lookup returns CDR1 ENHRY and CDR2 SYGVKD. Trimming removed 3 bases at V and 3 bases at J, with 8 bases between. The CDR3 is 13 amino acids. The chain's CDR3 is CAISDRGDTEAFF. The CDR3, as DNA: TGTGCCATCAGTGATCGGGGAGACACTGAAGCTTTCTTT.

The chain couples TRBV6-5 to TRBJ1-4, with 8 bases aligning to TRBD1. Trimming cost V 4 bases and J 8 bases; bases outside gene matches: 6. The CDR3 extends over 14 amino acids. Germline lookup yields CDR1 MNHEY and CDR2 SVGAGI. The CDR3 sequence is CASSWRTGNEKLFF. In nucleotides, the CDR3 is TGTGCCAGCAGTTGGAGGACAGGGAACGAAAAACTGTTTTTT.

This clonotype was detected ten times or more. The rearrangement links TRBV4-1 to TRBJ2-7, with TRBD1 matching over 9 bases. Germline trimming cut 4 bases from V and 3 bases from J; bases unmatched to any gene: 10. Germline CDR1 MGHRA, CDR2 YSYEKL. The CDR3 contains 16 residues. CDR3 nucleotide sequence: TGCGCCAGCAGCCGGGGGGGACAGGGAGACCACTACGAGCAGTACTTC. It specifies CASSRGGQGDHYEQYF.

This clonotype was counted a few times. The CDR3 is CASLPGQGMNTEAFF. CDR3 nucleotide sequence: TGCGCCAGCTTGCCGGGACAGGGCATGAACACTGAAGCTTTCTTT. V usage is TRBV5-1 and J usage is TRBJ1-1, with TRBD1 identical over 9 bases. Germline CDR1 is SGHRS and CDR2 is YFSETQ. The junction had 7 bases not matched to a gene; V was cut back by 7 bases and J by 0 bases. The CDR3 consists of 15 residues.